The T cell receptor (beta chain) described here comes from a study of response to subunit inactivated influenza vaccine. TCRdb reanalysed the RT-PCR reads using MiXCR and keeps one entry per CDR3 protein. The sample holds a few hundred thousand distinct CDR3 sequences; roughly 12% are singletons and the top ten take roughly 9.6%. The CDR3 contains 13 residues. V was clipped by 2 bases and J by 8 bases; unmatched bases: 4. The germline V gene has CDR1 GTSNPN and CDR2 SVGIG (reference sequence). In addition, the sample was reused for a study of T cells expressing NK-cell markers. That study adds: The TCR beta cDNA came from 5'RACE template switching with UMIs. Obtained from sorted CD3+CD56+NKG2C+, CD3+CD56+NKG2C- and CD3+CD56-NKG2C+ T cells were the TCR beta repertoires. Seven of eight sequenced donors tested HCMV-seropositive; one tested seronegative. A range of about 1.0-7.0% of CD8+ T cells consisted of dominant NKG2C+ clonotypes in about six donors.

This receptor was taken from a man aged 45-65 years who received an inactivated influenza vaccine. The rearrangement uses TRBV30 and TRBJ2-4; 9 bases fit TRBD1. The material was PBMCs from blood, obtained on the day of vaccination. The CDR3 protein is CAWSRRTGDIQYF. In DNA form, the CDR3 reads TGTGCCTGGAGTCGACGGACAGGGGACATTCAGTACTTC.